This T cell receptor beta chain was retrieved from a study of shared T cell receptors in the human thymus. The method was immunoSEQ multiplex PCR; TCRdb's version includes in-frame clones alone and lacks a portion of them. The table has some 660,000 clones, around 87% seen once. The CDR3 extends over 15 amino acids. V was clipped by 6 bases and J by 10 bases; unmatched bases: 14. CDR1 MNHEY and CDR2 SVGAGI come from the germline V gene. These records were also assigned to another study, of human thymus T cells. This second study says: Thymic material originated from resections removed in the course of corrective heart surgery.

The genes are TRBV6-5 and TRBJ2-1, with 8 bases fitting TRBD2. The TCR was taken from a boy in the first two years of life with a congenital heart defect. The specimen sequenced was thymocytes. The CDR3 region is CASRGGSGVLGEQFF. CDR3 bases: TGTGCCAGCAGGGGGGGTAGCGGGGTTCTAGGCGAGCAGTTCTTC.